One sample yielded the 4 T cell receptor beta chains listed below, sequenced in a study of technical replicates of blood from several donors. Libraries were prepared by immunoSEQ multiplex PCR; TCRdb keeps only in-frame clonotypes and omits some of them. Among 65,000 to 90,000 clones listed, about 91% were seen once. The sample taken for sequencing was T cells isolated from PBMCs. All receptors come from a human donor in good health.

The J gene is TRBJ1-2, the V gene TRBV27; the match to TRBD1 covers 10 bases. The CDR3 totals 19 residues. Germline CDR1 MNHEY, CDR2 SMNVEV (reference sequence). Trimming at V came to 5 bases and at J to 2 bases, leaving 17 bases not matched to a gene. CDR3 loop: CASSPFPRTGGQGNYGYTF. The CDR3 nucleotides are TGTGCCAGCAGTCCCTTCCCTCGGACGGGGGGACAGGGGAACTATGGCTACACCTTC.

CDR3: CASSLAGTGGPDTQYF. The DNA of the CDR3 is TGCGCCAGCAGCTTGGCCGGGACAGGGGGCCCAGATACGCAGTATTTT. This chain joins TRBV5-1 and TRBJ2-3, with 12 bases identical to TRBD1. Unmatched junction bases numbered 3, after V lost 0 bases and J lost 4 bases. Germline values: CDR1 SGHRS, CDR2 YFSETQ. This CDR3 has 16 residues. The full variable domain, rest sourced from reference TRBV5-1 and TRBJ2-3, is KAGVTQTPRYLIKTRGQQVTLSCSPISGHRSVSWYQQTPGQGLQFLFEYFSETQRNKGNFPGRFSGRQFSNSRSEMNVSTLELGDSALYLCASSLAGTGGPDTQYFGPGTRLTVL.

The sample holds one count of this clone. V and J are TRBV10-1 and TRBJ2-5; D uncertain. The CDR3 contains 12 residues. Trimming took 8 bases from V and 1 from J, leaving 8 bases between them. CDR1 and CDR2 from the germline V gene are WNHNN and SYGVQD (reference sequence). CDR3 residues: CASGEAQETQYF. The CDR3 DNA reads TGCGCCAGCGGAGAGGCCCAAGAGACCCAGTACTTC.

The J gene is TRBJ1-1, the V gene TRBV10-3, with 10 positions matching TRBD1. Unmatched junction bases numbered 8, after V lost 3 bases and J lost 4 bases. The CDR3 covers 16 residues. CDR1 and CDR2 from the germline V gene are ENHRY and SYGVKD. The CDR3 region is CAISERGTGEGTEAFF. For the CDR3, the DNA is TGTGCCATCAGTGAACGCGGGACAGGGGAGGGCACTGAAGCTTTCTTT.